The clone carrying this T cell receptor (beta chain) occurred a few times. TCRdb itself ran the reads through MiXCR, one entry per CDR3 protein. This table has around 530,000 distinct CDR3 sequences, about 26% appearing once. This sample stems from a study of T cell repertoires in cytomegalovirus infection. Study in general: A matching HLA type, together with CMV infection, was signaled by public TCR beta signatures.

The germline CDR1 and CDR2 sequences are LNHNV and YYDKDF (reference sequence). V was shortened by 0 bases and J by 2 bases, with 13 bases between the two germline ends. CDR3 length: 16 residues. Sequencing input: PBMCs. The sequence was collected from a human donor in good health (CMV status not recorded). Some clones in this sample may be carry-over from other donors' samples. The chain has TRBV15 and TRBJ2-5; D unresolved. The CDR3 DNA reads as TGTGCCACCAGCAGAGATCCTGGCGGCGCGCAAGAGACCCAGTACTTC. This encodes CATSRDPGGAQETQYF.